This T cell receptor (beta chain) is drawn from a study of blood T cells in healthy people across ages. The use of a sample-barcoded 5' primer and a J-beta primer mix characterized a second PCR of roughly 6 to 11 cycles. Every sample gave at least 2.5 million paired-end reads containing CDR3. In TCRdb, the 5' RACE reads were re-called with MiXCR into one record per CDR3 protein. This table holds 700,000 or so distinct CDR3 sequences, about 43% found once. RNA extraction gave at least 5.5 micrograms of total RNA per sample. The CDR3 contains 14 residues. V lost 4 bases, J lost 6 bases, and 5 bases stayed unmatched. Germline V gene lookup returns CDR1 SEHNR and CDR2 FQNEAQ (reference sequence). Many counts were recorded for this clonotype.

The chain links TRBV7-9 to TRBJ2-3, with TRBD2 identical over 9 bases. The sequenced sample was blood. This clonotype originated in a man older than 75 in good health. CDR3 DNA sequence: TGTGCCAGCAGCTCCGGGACTAGCAGCGATACGCAGTATTTT. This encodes CASSSGTSSDTQYF.